Listed below are T cell receptor beta chains from one sample, sequenced in a study of CD8+ T cells in alopecia areata. The assay was immunoSEQ multiplex PCR, and TCRdb's table has in-frame clones only and misses some. The repertoire holds 200,000 to 250,000 clones, 64% seen once, with 4.2% in the top ten. The sequenced sample was CD4+ T cells sorted from blood, obtained at week 4, from a patient treated with tofacitinib. Receptors originate from a human donor with alopecia areata. The CDR3 runs from the conserved cysteine through the conserved F or W. Fields, in order: D gene, V gene, clone size, J gene, CDR3 protein, CDR3 DNA. A D gene is named only where the DNA matches it firmly. Rows give clone size only sometimes, using once, few, many, or a class for an expanded clone.

D gene: TRBD2
V gene: TRBV7-2
clone size: NA
J gene: TRBJ2-5
CDR3 protein: CASSLQRGGLETQYF
CDR3 DNA: TGTGCCAGCAGCTTACAGCGGGGGGGCCTGGAGACCCAGTACTTC

D gene: NA
V gene: TRBV7-2
clone size: few
J gene: TRBJ2-3
CDR3 protein: CASSIETDTQYF
CDR3 DNA: TGTGCCAGCAGCATAGAGACAGATACGCAGTATTTT

D gene: TRBD1
V gene: TRBV27
clone size: NA
J gene: TRBJ1-2
CDR3 protein: CASSLLGTGEGYTF
CDR3 DNA: TGTGCCAGCAGTTTATTGGGGACAGGGGAGGGCTACACCTTC

D gene: NA
V gene: TRBV18
clone size: NA
J gene: TRBJ1-1
CDR3 protein: CASSPLVAAEAFF
CDR3 DNA: TGTGCCAGCTCACCACTGGTAGCAGCTGAAGCTTTCTTT

D gene: TRBD1
V gene: TRBV15
clone size: NA
J gene: TRBJ2-7
CDR3 protein: CATSSDREGHEQYF
CDR3 DNA: TGTGCCACCAGCTCGGACAGGGAAGGCCACGAGCAGTACTTC

D gene: NA
V gene: TRBV29-1
clone size: NA
J gene: TRBJ2-3
CDR3 protein: CSATNTDTQYF
CDR3 DNA: TGCAGCGCCACGAACACAGATACGCAGTATTTT

D gene: TRBD2
V gene: TRBV5-4
clone size: NA
J gene: TRBJ2-4
CDR3 protein: CASSSRDYLAKNIQYF
CDR3 DNA: TGTGCCAGCAGCTCCCGGGACTACCTAGCCAAAAACATTCAGTACTTC

D gene: TRBD1
V gene: TRBV6-5
clone size: few
J gene: TRBJ1-2
CDR3 protein: CASSFRTGGGGYTF
CDR3 DNA: TGTGCCAGCAGTTTCAGGACAGGGGGCGGTGGCTACACCTTC

D gene: TRBD1
V gene: TRBV10-2
clone size: few
J gene: TRBJ1-2
CDR3 protein: CASSPGQGVGGYTF
CDR3 DNA: TGCGCCAGCAGTCCGGGACAGGGGGTCGGGGGCTACACCTTC

D gene: NA
V gene: TRBV2
clone size: NA
J gene: TRBJ1-2
CDR3 protein: CASSEQGAVGYTF
CDR3 DNA: TGTGCCAGCAGTGAACAGGGAGCTGTTGGCTACACCTTC

D gene: NA
V gene: TRBV5-6
clone size: few
J gene: TRBJ1-2
CDR3 protein: CASSLVAEYGYTF
CDR3 DNA: TGTGCCAGCAGCTTGGTAGCTGAGTATGGCTACACCTTC

D gene: NA
V gene: TRBV6-5
clone size: NA
J gene: TRBJ1-2
CDR3 protein: CASSYVLRGGGYTF
CDR3 DNA: TGTGCCAGCAGTTACGTGCTCAGGGGAGGAGGCTACACCTTC

D gene: NA
V gene: TRBV7-9
clone size: once
J gene: TRBJ2-5
CDR3 protein: CASSLVGETQYF
CDR3 DNA: TGTGCCAGCAGCTTAGTGGGAGAGACCCAGTACTTC

D gene: TRBD2
V gene: TRBV11-2
clone size: many
J gene: TRBJ2-1
CDR3 protein: CASKGLAGARYNEQFF
CDR3 DNA: TGTGCCAGCAAAGGACTAGCGGGGGCACGGTACAATGAGCAGTTCTTC

D gene: NA
V gene: TRBV6-5
clone size: NA
J gene: TRBJ2-5
CDR3 protein: CASSYSTGETQYF
CDR3 DNA: TGTGCCAGCAGTTACTCGACGGGAGAGACCCAGTACTTC

D gene: TRBD1
V gene: TRBV15
clone size: NA
J gene: TRBJ2-5
CDR3 protein: CATSRDTKTGAQYF
CDR3 DNA: TGTGCCACCAGCAGAGATACAAAGACAGGGGCCCAGTACTTC

D gene: TRBD2
V gene: TRBV7-2
clone size: NA
J gene: TRBJ2-1
CDR3 protein: CASSLLGLAGYNEQFF
CDR3 DNA: TGTGCCAGCAGCTTACTTGGACTAGCTGGTTACAATGAGCAGTTCTTC

D gene: NA
V gene: TRBV10-3
clone size: NA
J gene: TRBJ2-7
CDR3 protein: CAISEGQPSSYEQYF
CDR3 DNA: TGTGCCATCAGTGAGGGACAGCCGAGCTCCTACGAGCAGTACTTC

D gene: NA
V gene: TRBV5-1
clone size: few
J gene: TRBJ2-5
CDR3 protein: CASSLRPEGETQYF
CDR3 DNA: TGCGCCAGCAGCTTGCGGCCCGAGGGGGAGACCCAGTACTTC

D gene: TRBD1
V gene: TRBV27
clone size: NA
J gene: TRBJ1-5
CDR3 protein: CASSSDRANQPQHF
CDR3 DNA: TGTGCCAGCAGCTCAGACAGGGCCAATCAGCCCCAGCATTTT

D gene: NA
V gene: TRBV29-1
clone size: NA
J gene: TRBJ1-1
CDR3 protein: CSVGNSGNTEAFF
CDR3 DNA: TGCAGCGTTGGGAACTCAGGGAACACTGAAGCTTTCTTT

D gene: TRBD1
V gene: TRBV5-4
clone size: NA
J gene: TRBJ2-3
CDR3 protein: CASSLDRADTQYF
CDR3 DNA: TGTGCCAGCAGCTTAGACAGGGCAGATACGCAGTATTTT

D gene: NA
V gene: TRBV30
clone size: few
J gene: TRBJ1-2
CDR3 protein: CAWRNMVWGYTF
CDR3 DNA: TGTGCCTGGAGAAATATGGTCTGGGGCTACACCTTC

D gene: NA
V gene: TRBV13
clone size: few
J gene: TRBJ1-2
CDR3 protein: CASSDSRGANYGYTF
CDR3 DNA: TGTGCCAGCAGTGACAGCCGCGGCGCTAACTATGGCTACACCTTC

D gene: NA
V gene: TRBV14
clone size: once
J gene: TRBJ2-3
CDR3 protein: CASSGPSTDTQYF
CDR3 DNA: TGTGCCAGCAGCGGCCCGTCCACAGATACGCAGTATTTT

D gene: NA
V gene: TRBV7-2
clone size: NA
J gene: TRBJ2-5
CDR3 protein: CASSKNLETQYF
CDR3 DNA: TGTGCCAGCAGCAAAAACCTAGAGACCCAGTACTTC

D gene: TRBD2
V gene: TRBV5-1
clone size: few
J gene: TRBJ2-7
CDR3 protein: CASSLEGLLTSKFPTLYF
CDR3 DNA: TGCGCCAGCAGCTTGGAGGGACTACTCACCTCCAAGTTTCCAACTCTGTACTTC

D gene: NA
V gene: TRBV6-1
clone size: NA
J gene: TRBJ1-5
CDR3 protein: CASSAYAQEQPQHF
CDR3 DNA: TGTGCCAGCAGTGCGTACGCCCAAGAGCAGCCCCAGCATTTT

D gene: TRBD1
V gene: TRBV29-1
clone size: NA
J gene: TRBJ2-2
CDR3 protein: CSVLQGAGELFF
CDR3 DNA: TGCAGCGTTCTACAGGGGGCTGGGGAGCTGTTTTTT

D gene: NA
V gene: TRBV27
clone size: NA
J gene: TRBJ2-6
CDR3 protein: CASSPNLGANVLTF
CDR3 DNA: TGTGCCAGCAGTCCAAATTTAGGGGCCAACGTCCTGACTTTC

D gene: NA
V gene: TRBV29-1
clone size: NA
J gene: TRBJ1-6
CDR3 protein: CSGPGLDLPPLHF
CDR3 DNA: TGCAGCGGACCGGGCCTCGATCTTCCACCCCTCCACTTT

D gene: NA
V gene: TRBV4-3
clone size: NA
J gene: TRBJ1-1
CDR3 protein: CASSQSTENTEAFF
CDR3 DNA: TGCGCCAGCAGCCAATCAACAGAGAACACTGAAGCTTTCTTT

D gene: NA
V gene: TRBV29-1
clone size: NA
J gene: TRBJ1-2
CDR3 protein: CSVEGRTDYGYTF
CDR3 DNA: TGCAGCGTTGAAGGGAGGACAGACTATGGCTACACCTTC

D gene: TRBD1
V gene: TRBV29-1
clone size: few
J gene: TRBJ2-1
CDR3 protein: CNLTGTGIRYDDNEQFF
CDR3 DNA: TGCAACCTAACGGGGACAGGGATTAGATACGACGACAATGAGCAGTTCTTC

D gene: TRBD2
V gene: TRBV7-2
clone size: NA
J gene: TRBJ2-7
CDR3 protein: CASSPGGGSYEQYF
CDR3 DNA: TGTGCCAGCAGCCCGGGCGGGGGCTCCTACGAGCAGTACTTC

D gene: NA
V gene: TRBV7-7
clone size: NA
J gene: TRBJ2-5
CDR3 protein: CASSPFQEGLETQYF
CDR3 DNA: TGTGCTAGCAGCCCATTCCAAGAGGGGTTAGAGACCCAGTACTTC

D gene: TRBD1
V gene: TRBV6-5
clone size: NA
J gene: TRBJ1-5
CDR3 protein: CASSRGRGRNQPQHF
CDR3 DNA: TGTGCCAGCTCTAGGGGCAGGGGGCGAAATCAGCCCCAGCATTTT

D gene: TRBD1
V gene: TRBV29-1
clone size: NA
J gene: TRBJ1-5
CDR3 protein: CSVGTGASNQPQHF
CDR3 DNA: TGCAGCGTAGGGACAGGGGCGAGCAATCAGCCCCAGCATTTT

D gene: NA
V gene: TRBV5-1
clone size: NA
J gene: TRBJ2-4
CDR3 protein: CASSFSEPAKNIQYF
CDR3 DNA: TGCGCCAGCAGCTTTTCCGAACCAGCCAAAAACATTCAGTACTTC

D gene: NA
V gene: TRBV30
clone size: NA
J gene: TRBJ1-2
CDR3 protein: CAWTISSYGYTF
CDR3 DNA: TGTGCCTGGACGATCAGCAGCTATGGCTACACCTTC

D gene: TRBD1
V gene: TRBV7-9
clone size: NA
J gene: TRBJ1-1
CDR3 protein: CASPWGQGVSEAFF
CDR3 DNA: TGTGCCAGCCCTTGGGGACAGGGAGTTTCGGAAGCTTTCTTT

D gene: NA
V gene: TRBV23-1
clone size: NA
J gene: TRBJ1-4
CDR3 protein: CASSLRERSNEKLFF
CDR3 DNA: TGCGCCAGCAGTCTTAGGGAGCGGAGTAATGAAAAACTGTTTTTT

D gene: NA
V gene: TRBV2
clone size: NA
J gene: TRBJ2-2
CDR3 protein: CASSLAGPSNTGELFF
CDR3 DNA: TGTGCCAGCAGCCTCGCGGGGCCATCGAACACCGGGGAGCTGTTTTTT

D gene: TRBD1
V gene: TRBV15
clone size: NA
J gene: TRBJ2-7
CDR3 protein: CATSRDSRGPYEQYF
CDR3 DNA: TGTGCCACCAGCAGAGATAGCAGGGGGCCTTACGAGCAGTACTTC

D gene: NA
V gene: TRBV30
clone size: once
J gene: TRBJ1-2
CDR3 protein: CAWTSRGSRNGYTF
CDR3 DNA: TGTGCCTGGACCAGCCGGGGCAGTCGGAATGGCTACACCTTC

D gene: TRBD2
V gene: TRBV7-2
clone size: few
J gene: TRBJ2-7
CDR3 protein: CASSLGLAGAYEQYF
CDR3 DNA: TGTGCCAGCAGCCTCGGACTAGCGGGGGCCTACGAGCAGTACTTC

D gene: TRBD1
V gene: TRBV2
clone size: NA
J gene: TRBJ1-5
CDR3 protein: CASRGTGQPQHF
CDR3 DNA: TGTGCCAGCAGGGGGACAGGACAGCCCCAGCATTTT

D gene: NA
V gene: TRBV2
clone size: NA
J gene: TRBJ1-2
CDR3 protein: CASKRGIGYGYTF
CDR3 DNA: TGTGCCAGCAAGAGGGGGATCGGCTATGGCTACACCTTC

D gene: TRBD1
V gene: TRBV5-6
clone size: NA
J gene: TRBJ1-2
CDR3 protein: CASSSLDRNYGYTF
CDR3 DNA: TGTGCCAGCAGCTCACTGGACAGGAACTATGGCTACACCTTC

D gene: TRBD1
V gene: TRBV5-6
clone size: NA
J gene: TRBJ1-4
CDR3 protein: CASSRPGQGSVKLFF
CDR3 DNA: TGTGCCAGCAGCCGCCCGGGACAGGGGAGCGTAAAACTGTTTTTT

D gene: NA
V gene: TRBV19
clone size: NA
J gene: TRBJ1-1
CDR3 protein: CASSIRGLTEAFF
CDR3 DNA: TGTGCCAGTAGTATTCGGGGGCTCACTGAAGCTTTCTTT

D gene: TRBD1
V gene: TRBV2
clone size: NA
J gene: TRBJ1-5
CDR3 protein: CASSGTGGQPQHF
CDR3 DNA: TGTGCCAGCAGCGGGACAGGGGGGCAGCCCCAGCATTTT

D gene: NA
V gene: TRBV14
clone size: NA
J gene: TRBJ1-2
CDR3 protein: CASSQYLNYGYTF
CDR3 DNA: TGTGCCAGCAGCCAATACTTAAACTATGGCTACACCTTC

D gene: NA
V gene: TRBV7-9
clone size: NA
J gene: TRBJ1-5
CDR3 protein: CASSGVSTAAQHF
CDR3 DNA: TGTGCCAGCAGTGGGGTATCCACCGCGGCCCAGCATTTT

D gene: TRBD1
V gene: TRBV5-1
clone size: many
J gene: TRBJ2-5
CDR3 protein: CASSRDSFQETQYF
CDR3 DNA: TGCGCCAGCAGCCGGGACAGCTTCCAAGAGACCCAGTACTTC

D gene: TRBD1
V gene: TRBV29-1
clone size: NA
J gene: TRBJ1-1
CDR3 protein: CSVDRANTEAFF
CDR3 DNA: TGCAGCGTGGACAGGGCTAACACTGAAGCTTTCTTT

D gene: TRBD2
V gene: TRBV6-6
clone size: few
J gene: TRBJ2-3
CDR3 protein: CASRSPSGGVDTQYF
CDR3 DNA: TGTGCCAGCAGAAGCCCTAGCGGGGGAGTAGATACGCAGTATTTT